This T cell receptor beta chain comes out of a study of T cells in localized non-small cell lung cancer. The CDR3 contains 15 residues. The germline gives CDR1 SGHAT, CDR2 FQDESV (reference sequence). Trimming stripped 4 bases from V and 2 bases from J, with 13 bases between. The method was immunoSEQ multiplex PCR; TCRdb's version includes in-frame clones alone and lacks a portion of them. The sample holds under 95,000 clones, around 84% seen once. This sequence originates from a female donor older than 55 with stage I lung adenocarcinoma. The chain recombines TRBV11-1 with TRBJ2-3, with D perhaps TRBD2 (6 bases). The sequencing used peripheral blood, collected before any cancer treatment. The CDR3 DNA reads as TGTGCCAGCAGCTCGGACGGGGGAACCACAGATACGCAGTATTTT. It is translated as CASSSDGGTTDTQYF.